The present T cell receptor (beta chain) was sequenced within a study of cytomegalovirus exposure and HLA in healthy donors. Study details: Most donors, about 77% of a few hundred genotyped, fell in the Caucasian-associated ancestry cluster. Overall study results and limits: Reported performance of the classifier showed diagnosis of cytomegalovirus status with high specificity and sensitivity. A few V segments could not be told apart, such as TRBV6-2 and TRBV6-3, and were left out. Most TCR beta V segments were productive about 87% or about 30% of the time in an earlier analysis.

Of note for this clone: Its target is not known.

CDR1 is LGHNA, CDR2 YNFKEQ, per germline. Losses at the gene ends were 1 base for V and 2 bases for J; bases not matched to a gene: 11. The CDR3 sequence is 18 residues long. The primer mix had 60 Vbeta and 13 Jbeta primers. TCRdb keeps only in-frame clones here, not all; method: immunoSEQ multiplex PCR. This sample has over 150,000 clones, with roughly four fifths found just once. The sequencing input was PBMCs. The origin of this receptor is a male donor in good health and CMV-seronegative. The genes are TRBV4-2 and TRBJ2-3; 8 bases match TRBD2. The CDR3 nucleotides read TGTGCCAGCAGCCAAGGCCCTTATAGCGGGGCTAACACAGATACGCAGTATTTT. The encoded protein is CASSQGPYSGANTDTQYF.